This TCR beta chain was documented in a study of PD-L1 blockade in urothelial cancer. For the study at large: Male sex and bladder-origin urothelial cancer were recorded for about 90% of the roughly 30 patients. As for prior chemotherapy regimens, patients had received 0 to 3.

Clones were sequenced by immunoSEQ multiplex PCR, and TCRdb holds only the in-frame ones, with some missing. This repertoire shows tens of thousands of clones, roughly 82% found once; its top ten account for roughly 4%. The sequence derives from a man aged 65 to 85 with urothelial cancer. The specimen comprised PBMCs, sampled around atezolizumab (anti-PD-L1) treatment.

CDR3 protein: CASSLGQLAGRYEQYF. The CDR3 region has the DNA TGTGCCAGCAGCTTAGGTCAACTAGCGGGGAGGTACGAGCAGTACTTC. The rearrangement links TRBV7-2 to TRBJ2-7, with 10 bases lining up with TRBD2. The CDR3 runs 16 residues. Germline assignment: CDR1 SGHTA and CDR2 FQGNSA. Trimming cost V 1 base and J 4 bases; bases outside gene matches: 7. Full variable domain (rest looked up from reference TRBV7-2 and TRBJ2-7): GAGVSQSPSNKVTEKGKDVELRCDPISGHTALYWYRQSLGQGLEFLIYFQGNSAPDKSGLPSDRFSAERTGGSVSTLTIQRTQQEDSAVYLCASSLGQLAGRYEQYFGPGTRLTVT.